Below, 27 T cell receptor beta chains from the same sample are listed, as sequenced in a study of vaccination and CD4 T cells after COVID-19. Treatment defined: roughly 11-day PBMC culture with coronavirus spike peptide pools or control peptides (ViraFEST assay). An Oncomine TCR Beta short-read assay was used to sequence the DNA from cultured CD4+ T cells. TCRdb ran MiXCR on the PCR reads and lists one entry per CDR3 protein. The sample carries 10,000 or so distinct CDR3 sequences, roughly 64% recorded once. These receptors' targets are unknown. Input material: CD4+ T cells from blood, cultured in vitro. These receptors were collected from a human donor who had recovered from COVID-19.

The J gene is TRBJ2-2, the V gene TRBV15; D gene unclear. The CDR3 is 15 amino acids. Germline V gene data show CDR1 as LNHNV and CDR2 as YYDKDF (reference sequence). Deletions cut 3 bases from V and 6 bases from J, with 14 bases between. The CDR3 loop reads CATSREGPPSGELFF. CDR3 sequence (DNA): TGTGCCACCAGCAGGGAAGGACCCCCCTCCGGGGAGCTGTTTTTT.

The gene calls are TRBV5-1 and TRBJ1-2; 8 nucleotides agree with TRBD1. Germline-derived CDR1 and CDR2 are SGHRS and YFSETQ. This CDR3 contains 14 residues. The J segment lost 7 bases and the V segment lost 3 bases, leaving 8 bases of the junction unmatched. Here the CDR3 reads CASSSPDRGSGYTF. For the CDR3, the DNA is TGCGCCAGCAGCTCGCCAGACAGGGGTTCTGGCTACACCTTC.

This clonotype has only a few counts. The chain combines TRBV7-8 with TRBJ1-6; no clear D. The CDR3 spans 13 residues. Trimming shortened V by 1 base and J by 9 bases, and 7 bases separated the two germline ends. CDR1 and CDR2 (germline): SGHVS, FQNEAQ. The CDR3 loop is CASSLEDGSPLHF. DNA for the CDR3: TGTGCCAGCAGCTTAGAGGACGGTTCACCCCTCCACTTT.

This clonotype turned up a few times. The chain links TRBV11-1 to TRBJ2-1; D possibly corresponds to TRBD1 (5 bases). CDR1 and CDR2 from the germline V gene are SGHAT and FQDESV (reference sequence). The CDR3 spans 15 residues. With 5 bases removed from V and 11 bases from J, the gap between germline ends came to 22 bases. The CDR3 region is CASSPTDIGASKQFF. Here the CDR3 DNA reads TGTGCCAGCAGCCCGACCGACATTGGGGCGAGCAAGCAGTTCTTC. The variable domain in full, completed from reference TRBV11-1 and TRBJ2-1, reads EAEVAQSPRYKITEKSQAVAFWCDPISGHATLYWYRQILGQGPELLVQFQDESVVDDSQLPKDRFSAERLKGVDSTLKIQPAELGDSAMYLCASSPTDIGASKQFFGPGTRLTVL.

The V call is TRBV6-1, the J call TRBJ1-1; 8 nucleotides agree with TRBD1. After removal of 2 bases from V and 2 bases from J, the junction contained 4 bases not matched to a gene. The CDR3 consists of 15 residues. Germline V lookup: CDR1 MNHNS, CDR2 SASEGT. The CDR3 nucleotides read TGTGCCAGCAGTGAACAGGGGGCCGGCAACACTGAAGCTTTCTTT. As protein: CASSEQGAGNTEAFF.

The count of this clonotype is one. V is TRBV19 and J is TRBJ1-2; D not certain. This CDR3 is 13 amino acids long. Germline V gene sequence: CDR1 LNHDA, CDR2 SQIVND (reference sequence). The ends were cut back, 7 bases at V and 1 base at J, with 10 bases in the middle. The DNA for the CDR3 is TGTGCCAGTAACTCCAGAGATAACTATGGCTACACCTTC. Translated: CASNSRDNYGYTF.

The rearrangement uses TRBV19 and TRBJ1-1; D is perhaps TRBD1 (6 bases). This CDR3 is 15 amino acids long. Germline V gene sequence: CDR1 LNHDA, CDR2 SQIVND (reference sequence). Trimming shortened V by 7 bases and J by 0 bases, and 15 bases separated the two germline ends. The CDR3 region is CASKRQDRMNTEAFF. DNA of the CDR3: TGTGCCAGTAAGAGACAGGACCGAATGAACACTGAAGCTTTCTTT.

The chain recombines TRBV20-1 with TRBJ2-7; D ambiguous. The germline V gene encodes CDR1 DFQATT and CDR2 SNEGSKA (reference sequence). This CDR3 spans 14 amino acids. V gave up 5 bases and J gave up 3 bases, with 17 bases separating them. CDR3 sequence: CSARAFGENYEQYF. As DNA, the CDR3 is TGCAGTGCTCGAGCTTTTGGTGAAAACTACGAGCAGTACTTC.

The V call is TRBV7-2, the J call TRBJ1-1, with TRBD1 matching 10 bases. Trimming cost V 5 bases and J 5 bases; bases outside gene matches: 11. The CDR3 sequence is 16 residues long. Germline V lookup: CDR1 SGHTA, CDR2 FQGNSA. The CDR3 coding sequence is TGTGCCAGCAGCCCGGACCCGACAGGGGGCACGACTGAAGCTTTCTTT. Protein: CASSPDPTGGTTEAFF. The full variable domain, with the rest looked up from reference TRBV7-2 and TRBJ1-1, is GAGVSQSPSNKVTEKGKDVELRCDPISGHTALYWYRQSLGQGLEFLIYFQGNSAPDKSGLPSDRFSAERTGGSVSTLTIQRTQQEDSAVYLCASSPDPTGGTTEAFFGQGTRLTVV.

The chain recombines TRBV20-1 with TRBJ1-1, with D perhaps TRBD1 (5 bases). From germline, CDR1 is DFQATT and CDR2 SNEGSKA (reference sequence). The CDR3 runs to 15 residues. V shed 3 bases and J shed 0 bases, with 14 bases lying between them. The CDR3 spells CSASVSGVMNTEAFF. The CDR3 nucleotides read TGCAGTGCTAGCGTGTCGGGGGTCATGAACACTGAAGCTTTCTTT.

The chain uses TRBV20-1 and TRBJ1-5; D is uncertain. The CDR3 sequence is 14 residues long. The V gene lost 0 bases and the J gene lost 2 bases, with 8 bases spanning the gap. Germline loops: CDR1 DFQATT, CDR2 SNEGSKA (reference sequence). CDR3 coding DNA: TGCAGTGCTAGAGATATAAGGGGCAATCAGCCCCAGCATTTT. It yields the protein CSARDIRGNQPQHF.

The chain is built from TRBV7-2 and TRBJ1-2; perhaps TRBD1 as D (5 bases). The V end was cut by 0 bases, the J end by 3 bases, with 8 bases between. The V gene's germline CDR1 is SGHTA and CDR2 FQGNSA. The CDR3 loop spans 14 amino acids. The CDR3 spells CASSLARQYYGYTF. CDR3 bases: TGTGCCAGCAGCTTAGCGCGACAGTACTATGGCTACACCTTC.

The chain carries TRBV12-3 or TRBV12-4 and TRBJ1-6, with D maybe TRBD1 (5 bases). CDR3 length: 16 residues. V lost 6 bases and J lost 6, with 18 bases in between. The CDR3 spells CASSTSQGSSNSPLHF. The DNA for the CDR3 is TGTGCCAGCAGCACCTCTCAGGGTTCGTCTAATTCACCCCTCCACTTT.

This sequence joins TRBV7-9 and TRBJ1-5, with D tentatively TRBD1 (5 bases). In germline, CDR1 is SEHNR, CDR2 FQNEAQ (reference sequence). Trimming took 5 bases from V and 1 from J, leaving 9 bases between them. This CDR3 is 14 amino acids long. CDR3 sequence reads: CASSTRDSNQPQHF. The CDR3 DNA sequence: TGTGCCAGCAGCACCCGGGACAGCAATCAGCCCCAGCATTTT.

CDR3 residues: CASARGRGPSADTQYF. DNA for the CDR3: TGTGCCAGCGCAAGGGGCAGGGGGCCTTCCGCAGATACGCAGTATTTT. V and J are TRBV6-1 and TRBJ2-3, with 8 nucleotides matching TRBD1. CDR1 is MNHNS and CDR2 is SASEGT in the germline V gene. The CDR3 is made up of 16 amino acids. V shed 8 bases, J shed 4 bases, and the junction held 14 bases outside the gene matches.

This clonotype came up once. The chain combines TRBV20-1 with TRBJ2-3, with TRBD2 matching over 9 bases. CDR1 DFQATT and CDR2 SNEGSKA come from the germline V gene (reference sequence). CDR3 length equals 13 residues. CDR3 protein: CSSRSGGPDTQYF. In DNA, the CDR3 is TGCAGCTCGAGGAGCGGGGGGCCAGATACGCAGTATTTT.

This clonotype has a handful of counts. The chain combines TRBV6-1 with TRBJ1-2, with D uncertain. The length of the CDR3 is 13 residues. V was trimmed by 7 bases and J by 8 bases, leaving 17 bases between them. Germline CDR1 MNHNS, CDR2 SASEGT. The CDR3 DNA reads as TGTGCCAGCACCAAAACGGGGAGCCTAGGCTACACCTTC. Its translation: CASTKTGSLGYTF.

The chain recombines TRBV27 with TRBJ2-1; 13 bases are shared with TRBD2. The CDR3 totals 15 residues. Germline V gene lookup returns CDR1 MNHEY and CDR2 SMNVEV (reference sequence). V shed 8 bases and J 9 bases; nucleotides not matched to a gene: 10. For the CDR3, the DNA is TGTGCCAGCCGACTTTGGACTAGCGGGGGACGTGAGCAGTTCTTC. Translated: CASRLWTSGGREQFF.

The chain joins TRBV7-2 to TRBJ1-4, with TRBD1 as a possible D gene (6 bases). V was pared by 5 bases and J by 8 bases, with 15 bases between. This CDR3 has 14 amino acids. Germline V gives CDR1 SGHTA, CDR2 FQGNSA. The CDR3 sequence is CASSRGGFEEKLFF. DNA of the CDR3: TGTGCCAGCAGCCGAGGGGGGTTCGAGGAAAAACTGTTTTTT.

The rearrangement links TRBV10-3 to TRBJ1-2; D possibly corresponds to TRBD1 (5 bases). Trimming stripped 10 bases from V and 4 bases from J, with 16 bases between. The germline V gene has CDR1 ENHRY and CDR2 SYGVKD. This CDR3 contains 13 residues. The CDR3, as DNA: TGTGCCACGATCAGGGATTTGGGCTATGGCTACACCTTC. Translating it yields CATIRDLGYGYTF.

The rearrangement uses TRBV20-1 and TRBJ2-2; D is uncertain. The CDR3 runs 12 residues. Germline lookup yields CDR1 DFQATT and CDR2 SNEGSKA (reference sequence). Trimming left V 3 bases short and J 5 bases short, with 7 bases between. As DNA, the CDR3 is TGCAGTGCTAGTCCTGTAACCGGGGAGCTGTTTTTT. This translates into CSASPVTGELFF.

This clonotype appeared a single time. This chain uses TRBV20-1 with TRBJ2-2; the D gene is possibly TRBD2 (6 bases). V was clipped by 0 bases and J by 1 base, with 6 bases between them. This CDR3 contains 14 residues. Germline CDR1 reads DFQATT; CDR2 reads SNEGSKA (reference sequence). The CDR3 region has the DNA TGCAGTGCTAGAGAGGGAGGGAACACCGGGGAGCTGTTTTTT. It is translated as CSAREGGNTGELFF.

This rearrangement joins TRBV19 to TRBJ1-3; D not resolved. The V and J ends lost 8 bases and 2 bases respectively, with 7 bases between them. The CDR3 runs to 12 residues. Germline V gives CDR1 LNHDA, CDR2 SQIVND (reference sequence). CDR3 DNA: TGTGCCAGTCGGAATACTGGAAACACCATATATTTT. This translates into CASRNTGNTIYF.

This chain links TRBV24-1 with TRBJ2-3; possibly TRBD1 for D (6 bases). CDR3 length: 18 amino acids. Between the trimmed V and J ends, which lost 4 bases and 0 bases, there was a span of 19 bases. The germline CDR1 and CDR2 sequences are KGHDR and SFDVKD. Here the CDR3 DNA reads TGTGCCACCAGTGAGGACCGATCGGGACAACCTAGCACAGATACGCAGTATTTT. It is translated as CATSEDRSGQPSTDTQYF.

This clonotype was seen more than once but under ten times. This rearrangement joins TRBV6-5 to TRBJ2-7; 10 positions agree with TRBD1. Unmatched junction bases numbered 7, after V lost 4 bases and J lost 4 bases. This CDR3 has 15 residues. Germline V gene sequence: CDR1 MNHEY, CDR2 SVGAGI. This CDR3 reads CASSWGDRGVYEQYF. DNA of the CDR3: TGTGCCAGCAGTTGGGGGGACAGGGGTGTATACGAGCAGTACTTC.

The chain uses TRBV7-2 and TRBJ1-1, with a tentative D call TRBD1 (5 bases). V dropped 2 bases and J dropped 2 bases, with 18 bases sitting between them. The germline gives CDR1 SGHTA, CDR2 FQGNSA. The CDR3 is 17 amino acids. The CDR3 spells CASSLLNSRGTNTEAFF. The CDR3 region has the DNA TGTGCCAGCAGCTTATTGAACTCAAGGGGCACCAACACTGAAGCTTTCTTT.

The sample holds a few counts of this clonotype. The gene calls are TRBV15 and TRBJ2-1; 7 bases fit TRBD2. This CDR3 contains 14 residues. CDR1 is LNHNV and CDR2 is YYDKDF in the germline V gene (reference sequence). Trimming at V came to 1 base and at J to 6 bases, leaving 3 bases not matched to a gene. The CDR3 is CATSRGGGSNEQFF. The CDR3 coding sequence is TGTGCCACCAGCAGAGGGGGAGGGTCCAATGAGCAGTTCTTC. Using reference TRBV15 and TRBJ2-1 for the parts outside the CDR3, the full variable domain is DAMVIQNPRYQVTQFGKPVTLSCSQTLNHNVMYWYQQKSSQAPKLLFHYYDKDFNNEADTPDNFQSRRPNTSFCFLDIRSPGLGDTAMYLCATSRGGGSNEQFFGPGTRLTVL.